This TCR beta chain was recovered during a study of human T cells and chemical hapten exposure. Using its own MiXCR run on the RACE reads, TCRdb lists one record per CDR3 protein. The sample consists of about 120,000 distinct CDR3 sequences, 12% of them appearing once. Regarding time point: patch test 1, 2 weeks after DPC sensitization. The treatment was: therapeutic diphenylcyclopropenone sensitization with weekly scalp DPC. CDR1 LGHNA and CDR2 YNFKEQ come from the germline V gene. The V gene lost 1 base and the J gene lost 6 bases, with 7 bases spanning the gap. The CDR3 covers 12 residues. This clonotype was seen a few times.

The TCR sequence derives from a woman aged 50 to 60 with alopecia areata. Some clones in this sample may be carry-over from other donors' samples. Here the sequenced sample was whole blood, taken in connection with sensitization to the hapten diphenylcyclopropenone (DPC). This chain links TRBV4-2 with TRBJ2-7; D gene ambiguous. CDR3 nucleotide sequence: TGTGCCAGCAGCCAAGTTGGCCCCGAGCAGTACTTC. Its translation: CASSQVGPEQYF.